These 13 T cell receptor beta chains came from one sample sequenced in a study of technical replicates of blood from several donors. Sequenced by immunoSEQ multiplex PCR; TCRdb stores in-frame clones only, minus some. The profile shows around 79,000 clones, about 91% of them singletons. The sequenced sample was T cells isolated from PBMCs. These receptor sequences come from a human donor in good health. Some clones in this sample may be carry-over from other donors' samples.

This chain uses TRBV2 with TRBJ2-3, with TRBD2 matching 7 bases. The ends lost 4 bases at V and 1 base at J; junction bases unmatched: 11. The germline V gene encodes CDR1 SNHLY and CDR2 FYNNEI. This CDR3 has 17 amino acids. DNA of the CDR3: TGTGCCAGCAGTGCGGCTAGCGGCTTACGAGGCACAGATACGCAGTATTTT. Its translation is CASSAASGLRGTDTQYF. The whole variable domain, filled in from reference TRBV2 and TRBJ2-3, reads EPEVTQTPSHQVTQMGQEVILRCVPISNHLYFYWYRQILGQKVEFLVSFYNNEISEKSEIFDDQFSVERPDGSNFTLKIRSTKLEDSAMYFCASSAASGLRGTDTQYFGPGTRLTVL.

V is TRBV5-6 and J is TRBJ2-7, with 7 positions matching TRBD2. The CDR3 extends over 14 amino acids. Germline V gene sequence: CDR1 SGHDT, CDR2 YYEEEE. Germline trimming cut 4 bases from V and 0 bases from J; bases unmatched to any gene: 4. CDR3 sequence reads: CASSRGGSSYEQYF. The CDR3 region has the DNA TGTGCCAGCAGCCGCGGGGGAAGCTCCTACGAGCAGTACTTC.

The chain's CDR3 is CASSLGLDERETQYF. DNA of the CDR3: TGCGCCAGCAGCTTGGGCCTAGACGAACGGGAGACCCAGTACTTC. The chain carries TRBV5-1 and TRBJ2-5; D ambiguous. Germline V gene lookup returns CDR1 SGHRS and CDR2 YFSETQ. V dropped 0 bases and J dropped 5 bases, with 14 bases sitting between them. The CDR3 spans 15 residues. The variable domain in full, with the rest retrieved from reference TRBV5-1 and TRBJ2-5, is KAGVTQTPRYLIKTRGQQVTLSCSPISGHRSVSWYQQTPGQGLQFLFEYFSETQRNKGNFPGRFSGRQFSNSRSEMNVSTLELGDSALYLCASSLGLDERETQYFGPGTRLLVL.

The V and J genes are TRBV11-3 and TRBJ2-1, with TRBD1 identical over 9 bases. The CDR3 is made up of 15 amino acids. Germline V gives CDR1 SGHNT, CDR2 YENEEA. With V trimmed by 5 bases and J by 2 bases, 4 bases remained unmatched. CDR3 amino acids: CASSRRTGAYNEQFF. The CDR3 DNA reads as TGTGCCAGCAGCCGCCGGACAGGGGCCTACAATGAGCAGTTCTTC.

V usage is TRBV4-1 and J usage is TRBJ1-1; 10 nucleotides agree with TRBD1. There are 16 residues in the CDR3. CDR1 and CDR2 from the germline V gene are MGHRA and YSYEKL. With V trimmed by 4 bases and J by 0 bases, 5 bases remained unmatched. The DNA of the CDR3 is TGCGCCAGCAGCCCGCGGGGACAGGGGATGAACACTGAAGCTTTCTTT. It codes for CASSPRGQGMNTEAFF.

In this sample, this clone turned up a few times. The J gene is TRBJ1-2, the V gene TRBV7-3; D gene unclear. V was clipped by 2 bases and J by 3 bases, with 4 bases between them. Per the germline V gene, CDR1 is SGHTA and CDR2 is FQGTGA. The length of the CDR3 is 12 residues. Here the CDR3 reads CASSLQDYGYTF. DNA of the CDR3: TGTGCCAGCAGCTTACAGGACTATGGCTACACCTTC.

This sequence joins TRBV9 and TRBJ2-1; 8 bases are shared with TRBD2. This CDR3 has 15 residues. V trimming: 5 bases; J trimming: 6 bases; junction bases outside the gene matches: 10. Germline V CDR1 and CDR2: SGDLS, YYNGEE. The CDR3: CASSELAGGLNEQFF. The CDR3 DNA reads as TGTGCCAGCAGTGAACTCGCGGGAGGTCTCAATGAGCAGTTCTTC.

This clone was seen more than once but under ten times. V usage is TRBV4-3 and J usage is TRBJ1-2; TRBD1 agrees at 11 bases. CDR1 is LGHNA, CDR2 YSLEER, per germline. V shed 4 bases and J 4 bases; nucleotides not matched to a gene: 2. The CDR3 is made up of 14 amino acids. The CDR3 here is CASSPGTGGYGYTF. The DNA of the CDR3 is TGCGCCAGCAGCCCAGGGACAGGGGGCTATGGCTACACCTTC.

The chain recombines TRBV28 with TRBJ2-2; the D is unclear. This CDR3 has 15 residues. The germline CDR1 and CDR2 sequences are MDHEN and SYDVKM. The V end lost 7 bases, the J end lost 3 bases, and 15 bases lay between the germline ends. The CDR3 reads CASTPPVAYTGELFF. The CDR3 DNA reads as TGTGCCAGCACCCCCCCGGTAGCTTACACCGGGGAGCTGTTTTTT.

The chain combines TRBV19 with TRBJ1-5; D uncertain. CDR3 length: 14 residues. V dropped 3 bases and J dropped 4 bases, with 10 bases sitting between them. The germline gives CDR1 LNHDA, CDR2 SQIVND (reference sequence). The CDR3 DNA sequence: TGTGCCAGTAGTATCCGGGATCTAAATCAGCCCCAGCATTTT. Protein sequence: CASSIRDLNQPQHF. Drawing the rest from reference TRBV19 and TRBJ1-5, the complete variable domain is DGGITQSPKYLFRKEGQNVTLSCEQNLNHDAMYWYRQDPGQGLRLIYYSQIVNDFQKGDIAEGYSVSREKKESFPLTVTSAQKNPTAFYLCASSIRDLNQPQHFGDGTRLSIL.

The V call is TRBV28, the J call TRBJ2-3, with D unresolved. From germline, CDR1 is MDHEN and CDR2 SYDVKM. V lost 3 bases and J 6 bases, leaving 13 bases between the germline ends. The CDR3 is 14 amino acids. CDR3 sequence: CASSFHSSRDTQYF. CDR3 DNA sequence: TGTGCCAGCAGTTTCCACTCCAGCAGGGATACGCAGTATTTT.

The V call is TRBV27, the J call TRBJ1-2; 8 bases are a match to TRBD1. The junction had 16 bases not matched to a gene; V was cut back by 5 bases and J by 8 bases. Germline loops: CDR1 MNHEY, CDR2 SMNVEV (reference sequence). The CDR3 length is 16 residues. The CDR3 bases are TGTGCCAGCAGTCCTACACCTCCGACAGGGGTAGAGGGCTACACCTTC. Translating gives CASSPTPPTGVEGYTF.

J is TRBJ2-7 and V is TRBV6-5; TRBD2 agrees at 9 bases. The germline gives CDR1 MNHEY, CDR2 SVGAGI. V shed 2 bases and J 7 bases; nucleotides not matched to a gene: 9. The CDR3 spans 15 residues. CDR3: CASSYRAGGPWEQYF. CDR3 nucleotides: TGTGCCAGCAGTTACAGGGCGGGAGGGCCGTGGGAGCAGTACTTC.